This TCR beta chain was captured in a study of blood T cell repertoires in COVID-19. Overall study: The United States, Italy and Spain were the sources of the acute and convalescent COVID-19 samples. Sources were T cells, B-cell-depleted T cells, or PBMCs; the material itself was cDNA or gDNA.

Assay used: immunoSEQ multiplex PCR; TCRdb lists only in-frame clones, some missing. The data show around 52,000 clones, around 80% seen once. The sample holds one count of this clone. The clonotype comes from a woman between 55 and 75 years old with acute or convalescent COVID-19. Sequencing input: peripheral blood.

CDR3 bases: TGTGCCAGCAGCCAACGAGATTACGAGCAGTACTTC. This sequence encodes CASSQRDYEQYF. The rearrangement uses TRBV3-1 (or the pseudogene TRBV3-2) and TRBJ2-7; D uncertain. Between the trimmed V and J ends, which lost 2 bases and 4 bases, there was a span of 6 bases. The CDR3 runs 12 residues. Per the germline V gene, CDR1 is LGHDT and CDR2 is YNNKEL (reference sequence).